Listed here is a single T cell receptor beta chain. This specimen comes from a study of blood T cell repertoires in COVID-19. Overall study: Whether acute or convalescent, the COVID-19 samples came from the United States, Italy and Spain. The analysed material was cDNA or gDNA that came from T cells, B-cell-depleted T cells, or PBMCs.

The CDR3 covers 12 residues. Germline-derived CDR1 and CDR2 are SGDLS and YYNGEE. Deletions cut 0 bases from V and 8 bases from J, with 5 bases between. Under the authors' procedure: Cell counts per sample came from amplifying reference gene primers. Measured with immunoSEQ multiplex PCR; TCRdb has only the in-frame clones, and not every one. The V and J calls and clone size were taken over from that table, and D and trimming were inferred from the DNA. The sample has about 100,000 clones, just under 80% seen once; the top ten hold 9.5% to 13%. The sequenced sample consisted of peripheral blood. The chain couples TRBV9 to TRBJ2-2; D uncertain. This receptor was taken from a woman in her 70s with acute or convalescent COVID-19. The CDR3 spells CASSVALGELFF. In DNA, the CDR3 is TGTGCCAGCAGCGTAGCTCTGGGGGAGCTGTTTTTT. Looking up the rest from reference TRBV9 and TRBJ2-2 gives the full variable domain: DSGVTQTPKHLITATGQRVTLRCSPRSGDLSVYWYQQSLDQGLQFLIQYYNGEERAKGNILERFSAQQFPDLHSELNLSSLELGDSALYFCASSVALGELFFGEGSRLTVL.